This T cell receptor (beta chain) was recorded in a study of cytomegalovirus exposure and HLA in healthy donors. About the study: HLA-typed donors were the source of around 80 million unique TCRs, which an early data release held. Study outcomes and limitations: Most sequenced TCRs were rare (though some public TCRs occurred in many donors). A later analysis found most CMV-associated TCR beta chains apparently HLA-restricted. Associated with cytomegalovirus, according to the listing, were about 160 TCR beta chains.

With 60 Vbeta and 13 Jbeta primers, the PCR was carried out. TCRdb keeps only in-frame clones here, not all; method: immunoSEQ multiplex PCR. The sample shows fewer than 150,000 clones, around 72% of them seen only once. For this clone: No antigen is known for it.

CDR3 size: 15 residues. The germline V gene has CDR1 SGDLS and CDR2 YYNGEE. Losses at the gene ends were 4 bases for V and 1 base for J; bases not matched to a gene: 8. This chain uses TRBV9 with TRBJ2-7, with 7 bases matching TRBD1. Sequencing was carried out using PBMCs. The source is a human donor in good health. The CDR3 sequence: CASSLGTDQSYEQYF. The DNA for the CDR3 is TGTGCCAGCAGCCTCGGGACAGATCAGTCCTACGAGCAGTACTTC.